The sequence of this TCR beta chain was determined in a study of OX40 agonist ivuxolimab in advanced cancers. About the study as a whole: Ivuxolimab, which targeted the costimulatory receptor OX40 (CD134), was an agonistic, fully human IgG2 monoclonal antibody. Intravenous ivuxolimab was administered to patients every 2 weeks at six dose levels: 0.01, 0.1, 0.3, 1.5, 3 and 10 mg/kg. Of the approximately 50 patients in dose escalation, approximately 20 had hepatocellular carcinoma, some 15 had melanoma, 9 had renal cell carcinoma and 9 had head and neck cancer. A male proportion of roughly 80% and a mean age of about 60 years, ranging from roughly 23 to 85, were recorded for the dose-escalation cohort. Prior anti-PD-1, anti-PD-L1 or anti-CTLA-4 therapy was permitted, and approximately 41% of dose-escalation patients had received checkpoint inhibitors. Three dose-escalation patients achieved partial responses, one with hepatocellular carcinoma and two with cutaneous melanoma. Peripheral TCRbeta sequencing was intended to test whether TCR sequence diversity was altered and clonal T-cell expansion was caused by ivuxolimab. The paper covers the monotherapy dose-escalation part of the phase I ivuxolimab trial, which included N ≈ 57 patients.

Worth noting for this clone: The target of this receptor is not known. Base qualities are not provided; no much larger clone lies one nucleotide away.

Genomic DNA was isolated from the sorted cells so that the TCRbeta CDR3 region could be sequenced. The immunoSEQ Assay was used for sequencing of TCRbeta CDR3 regions. Here the immuneACCESS table is served through TCRdb, limited to in-frame sequences with V and J called. Missing clones are a known gap in these copies; in checked studies unresolved V genes cover under half, and the rest lacks a known reason. Present in this sample are tens of thousands of clones, around nine tenths of which were seen just once. The top ten hold approximately 0.76% of the sample. The trial excluded patients who had a history of autoimmune disease or who were on systemic immunosuppression. In every dose cohort, peripheral blood was drawn for TCR sequencing at baseline, cycle 4 day 1, and cycle 7 day 1. The samples were taken from a phase I, first-in-human, multicenter, open-label dose-escalation trial of ivuxolimab. The trial enrolled adults with locally advanced or metastatic head and neck squamous cell, hepatocellular, melanoma or renal cell carcinoma. Before TCR sequencing, CD4+ T cells and CD8+ T cells from peripheral blood were sorted into separate populations.

The germline V gene (reference sequence) provides CDR1 GTSNPN and CDR2 SVGIG. There are 14 amino acids in the CDR3, from cysteine to phenylalanine inclusive. The kept DNA is CDR3 alone, 42 bases in frame from the first base. V loses 2 bases of germline sequence and J loses 8 bases, and the interval between the two ends is 13 bases. Summary of the overall study and its limitations: After ivuxolimab, more expanded clones were found on average in CD8+ T cells than in CD4+ T cells. Low levels of normalized T-cell clonal expansion were also shown by some nonresponding patients. The antigen specificity of the peripheral T cells that underwent clonal expansion was not determined. At doses of 0.1 to 3.0 mg/kg, clonal expansion of both CD4+ and CD8+ T cells in blood was seen between baseline and week 6. In the 0.1-3.0 mg/kg groups, partial responders were among the patients with the lowest normalized peripheral clonal expansion, particularly in CD8+ T cells.

This receptor was obtained from an adult with an advanced solid tumor such as melanoma, head and neck, liver or kidney cancer. The sequenced sample was CD4+ or CD8+ T cells sorted from blood, obtained in a trial of the OX40 agonist ivuxolimab. The sequence is built from TRBV30 and TRBJ1-6; TRBD1 could be the D gene, as 5 bases match. The sequenced DNA: TGTGCCTGGAGTCCCCAAGGCAGGGATTCACCCCTCCACTTT. Translated, it gives CAWSPQGRDSPLHF.